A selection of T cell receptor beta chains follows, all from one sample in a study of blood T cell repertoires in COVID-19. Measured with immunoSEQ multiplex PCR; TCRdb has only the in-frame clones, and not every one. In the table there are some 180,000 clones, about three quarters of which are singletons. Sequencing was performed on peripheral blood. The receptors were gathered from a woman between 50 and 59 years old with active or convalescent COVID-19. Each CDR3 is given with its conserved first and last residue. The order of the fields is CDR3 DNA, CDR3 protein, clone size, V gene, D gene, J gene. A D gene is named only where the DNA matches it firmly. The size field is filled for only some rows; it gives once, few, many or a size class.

CDR3 DNA: TGCAGTGCTAGTCGACTAGCGGAGGTCGGGACCCAGTACTTC
CDR3 protein: CSASRLAEVGTQYF
clone size: .
V gene: TRBV20-1
D gene: TRBD2
J gene: TRBJ2-5

CDR3 DNA: TGTGCCAGCAGCGTAGTTGGACTAGCGGCGGATGAGCAGTTCTTC
CDR3 protein: CASSVVGLAADEQFF
clone size: .
V gene: TRBV9
D gene: TRBD2
J gene: TRBJ2-1

CDR3 DNA: TGCAGCGTTGAAACGGGGGACAGGGGTTGGGAGCAGTACTTC
CDR3 protein: CSVETGDRGWEQYF
clone size: .
V gene: TRBV29-1
D gene: TRBD1
J gene: TRBJ2-7

CDR3 DNA: TGCGCCAGCAGCTTGCGGCAGGGGGTCGGGGAGCTGTTTTTT
CDR3 protein: CASSLRQGVGELFF
clone size: .
V gene: TRBV5-1
D gene: TRBD1
J gene: TRBJ2-2

CDR3 DNA: TGTGCCACGGGACAGGGGATCACTGAAGCTTTCTTT
CDR3 protein: CATGQGITEAFF
clone size: .
V gene: TRBV28
D gene: TRBD1
J gene: TRBJ1-1

CDR3 DNA: TGTGCCTCCCGACAGGGGGGAGGAAACACCATATATTTT
CDR3 protein: CASRQGGGNTIYF
clone size: .
V gene: TRBV30
D gene: TRBD1
J gene: TRBJ1-3

CDR3 DNA: TGTGCCTGGAGTGTAGTCGGGGCCGGGGAGCTGTTTTTT
CDR3 protein: CAWSVVGAGELFF
clone size: .
V gene: TRBV30
D gene: .
J gene: TRBJ2-2

CDR3 DNA: TGCGCCAGCAGCGTTCAGGGGTCGAACACTGAAGCTTTCTTT
CDR3 protein: CASSVQGSNTEAFF
clone size: .
V gene: TRBV5-1
D gene: .
J gene: TRBJ1-1

CDR3 DNA: TGTGCCTGGAGTCCCATCTCGACGGGGGATGGCTACACCTTC
CDR3 protein: CAWSPISTGDGYTF
clone size: few
V gene: TRBV30
D gene: .
J gene: TRBJ1-2

CDR3 DNA: TGTGCCAGTAGTTCGCGACCCTCGCTCGACAGGGATCGCGGCTATGGCTACACCTTC
CDR3 protein: CASSSRPSLDRDRGYGYTF
clone size: .
V gene: TRBV19
D gene: TRBD1
J gene: TRBJ1-2

CDR3 DNA: TGCGCCAGCAGTGTGGGAGGGCAGAACTACGAGCAGTACTTC
CDR3 protein: CASSVGGQNYEQYF
clone size: .
V gene: TRBV5-1
D gene: TRBD2
J gene: TRBJ2-7

CDR3 DNA: TGTGCCAGCAGCCACGGACAGGGAGGCGGGGAGCTGTTTTTT
CDR3 protein: CASSHGQGGGELFF
clone size: .
V gene: TRBV3-1/TRBV3-2
D gene: TRBD1
J gene: TRBJ2-2

CDR3 DNA: TGTGCCAGCAGTTTCCCCAGGGATGGCTACACCTTC
CDR3 protein: CASSFPRDGYTF
clone size: .
V gene: TRBV28
D gene: .
J gene: TRBJ1-2

CDR3 DNA: TGCAGCGTTGAAGAGCGGGAGGCAGGGGGAAAAGATACGCAGTATTTT
CDR3 protein: CSVEEREAGGKDTQYF
clone size: .
V gene: TRBV29-1
D gene: .
J gene: TRBJ2-3

CDR3 DNA: TGCAGCGTTGCTAAGCCCACAGATACGCAGTATTTT
CDR3 protein: CSVAKPTDTQYF
clone size: .
V gene: TRBV29-1
D gene: .
J gene: TRBJ2-3

CDR3 DNA: TGCAGTGCGGGGACAGTGAGCACCATATATTTT
CDR3 protein: CSAGTVSTIYF
clone size: .
V gene: TRBV20-1
D gene: TRBD1
J gene: TRBJ1-3

CDR3 DNA: TGTGCCAGCAGCCCTACTTTCGGGACAGGGAACAATTCACCCCTCCACTTT
CDR3 protein: CASSPTFGTGNNSPLHF
clone size: .
V gene: TRBV14
D gene: TRBD1
J gene: TRBJ1-6

CDR3 DNA: TGTGCCAGCAGCCCGAGGACAGCCGGCTATGGCTACACCTTC
CDR3 protein: CASSPRTAGYGYTF
clone size: few
V gene: TRBV4-2
D gene: .
J gene: TRBJ1-2

CDR3 DNA: TGCGCCAGCAGCTTGAACCGGGACAATGAGCAGTTCTTC
CDR3 protein: CASSLNRDNEQFF
clone size: .
V gene: TRBV5-1
D gene: .
J gene: TRBJ2-1

CDR3 DNA: TGTGCCAGCAGCCTGGACAGGGGCACTGAAGCTTTCTTT
CDR3 protein: CASSLDRGTEAFF
clone size: .
V gene: TRBV12-3/TRBV12-4
D gene: TRBD1
J gene: TRBJ1-1

CDR3 DNA: TGTGCCAGTAGACCGACTAGCGACGGGGGCCGAGATGAGCAGTTCTTC
CDR3 protein: CASRPTSDGGRDEQFF
clone size: .
V gene: TRBV19
D gene: TRBD2
J gene: TRBJ2-1

CDR3 DNA: TGCGCCAGCAGCTTGGAGGGGGCCTTCAATCAGCCCCAGCATTTT
CDR3 protein: CASSLEGAFNQPQHF
clone size: once
V gene: TRBV5-1
D gene: TRBD1
J gene: TRBJ1-5

CDR3 DNA: TGCAGCGTTGAGGGTAGCACCCAGGGTGGGGAGCAGTTCTTC
CDR3 protein: CSVEGSTQGGEQFF
clone size: .
V gene: TRBV29-1
D gene: .
J gene: TRBJ2-1

CDR3 DNA: TGCGCCAGCAGCCAAGTAGGGACAGGCGAAGGTGGAAAACTGTTTTTT
CDR3 protein: CASSQVGTGEGGKLFF
clone size: .
V gene: TRBV4-3
D gene: TRBD1
J gene: TRBJ1-4

CDR3 DNA: TGTGCCAGCAGTTTCCCGACAGGGTCATTGAACACTGAAGCTTTCTTT
CDR3 protein: CASSFPTGSLNTEAFF
clone size: .
V gene: TRBV6-5
D gene: TRBD1
J gene: TRBJ1-1

CDR3 DNA: TGTGCCAGCAGCTCCCGGACAGGGCAGGGGTCACCCCTCCACTTT
CDR3 protein: CASSSRTGQGSPLHF
clone size: once
V gene: TRBV7-8
D gene: TRBD1
J gene: TRBJ1-6

CDR3 DNA: TGTGCCAGCAGGATGACTAGCGGGGGGCAAGAGACCCAGTACTTC
CDR3 protein: CASRMTSGGQETQYF
clone size: .
V gene: TRBV6-5
D gene: TRBD2
J gene: TRBJ2-5

CDR3 DNA: TGCAGCGTTGGGTACCGGGGTAGGAACACTGAAGCTTTCTTT
CDR3 protein: CSVGYRGRNTEAFF
clone size: .
V gene: TRBV29-1
D gene: .
J gene: TRBJ1-1

CDR3 DNA: TGTGCCAGCAGCTTAGGTCTGGGCTCCGGGACTAGCGGGTCCGATGAGCAGTTCTTC
CDR3 protein: CASSLGLGSGTSGSDEQFF
clone size: .
V gene: TRBV7-9
D gene: TRBD2
J gene: TRBJ2-1

CDR3 DNA: TGTGCCAGCAGCGTAGCGTCCCGGGGTGGGGCAGATACGCAGTATTTT
CDR3 protein: CASSVASRGGADTQYF
clone size: .
V gene: TRBV9
D gene: .
J gene: TRBJ2-3

CDR3 DNA: TGTGCCAGCAGCCCTAAGGGCTTATCACCGGGACAGGGGACCTCTAACTATGGCTACACCTTC
CDR3 protein: CASSPKGLSPGQGTSNYGYTF
clone size: .
V gene: TRBV4-2
D gene: TRBD1
J gene: TRBJ1-2

CDR3 DNA: TGTGCCAGCAGTGAAGCTGGAGTTCACACAGATACGCAGTATTTT
CDR3 protein: CASSEAGVHTDTQYF
clone size: .
V gene: TRBV2
D gene: .
J gene: TRBJ2-3

CDR3 DNA: TGTGCCAGCAGCCTTCAGGCAAGTGGGCGCGAGCAGTACTTC
CDR3 protein: CASSLQASGREQYF
clone size: .
V gene: TRBV7-8
D gene: .
J gene: TRBJ2-7

CDR3 DNA: TGCAGCGTCCGGGTTTCCTACGAGCAGTACTTC
CDR3 protein: CSVRVSYEQYF
clone size: .
V gene: TRBV29-1
D gene: .
J gene: TRBJ2-7

CDR3 DNA: TGTGCCAGCTCACCAGAACAGGCTTCTTATAATTCACCCCTCCACTTT
CDR3 protein: CASSPEQASYNSPLHF
clone size: .
V gene: TRBV18
D gene: .
J gene: TRBJ1-6

CDR3 DNA: TGTGCCAGCAGCCTAGGATCAGACGGGAGCTATGGCTACACCTTC
CDR3 protein: CASSLGSDGSYGYTF
clone size: .
V gene: TRBV9
D gene: .
J gene: TRBJ1-2

CDR3 DNA: TGTGCCAGCAGCCAAGGAGCACCCATCTACGAGCAGTACTTC
CDR3 protein: CASSQGAPIYEQYF
clone size: .
V gene: TRBV3-1/TRBV3-2
D gene: .
J gene: TRBJ2-7

CDR3 DNA: TGCGCCAGCAGCCCCAGCGGGGGGGCTTACAATGAGCAGTTCTTC
CDR3 protein: CASSPSGGAYNEQFF
clone size: .
V gene: TRBV4-3
D gene: TRBD2
J gene: TRBJ2-1

CDR3 DNA: TGTGCCAGTAGTATAAGACCCGGGACAGGGTCTGAAGCTTTCTTT
CDR3 protein: CASSIRPGTGSEAFF
clone size: .
V gene: TRBV19
D gene: TRBD1
J gene: TRBJ1-1

CDR3 DNA: TGTGCCAGCAGCCAAGACGGGGGGAGCACAGATACGCAGTATTTT
CDR3 protein: CASSQDGGSTDTQYF
clone size: .
V gene: TRBV4-2
D gene: TRBD2
J gene: TRBJ2-3

CDR3 DNA: TGTGCCAGCAGTGATATGGGGGACAGAACCACAGATACGCAGTATTTT
CDR3 protein: CASSDMGDRTTDTQYF
clone size: .
V gene: TRBV2
D gene: TRBD1
J gene: TRBJ2-3

CDR3 DNA: TGTGCCAGCAGCCTCTCCTGGGGCGGGGGAACAGATACGCAGTATTTT
CDR3 protein: CASSLSWGGGTDTQYF
clone size: .
V gene: TRBV11-3
D gene: TRBD2
J gene: TRBJ2-3

CDR3 DNA: TGTGCCTCGACAGGGGGTGGCAATCAGCCCCAGCATTTT
CDR3 protein: CASTGGGNQPQHF
clone size: .
V gene: TRBV30
D gene: TRBD1
J gene: TRBJ1-5

CDR3 DNA: TGTGCCAGCAGCCCCGGGACAGGGGACTACGAGCAGTACTTC
CDR3 protein: CASSPGTGDYEQYF
clone size: .
V gene: TRBV14
D gene: TRBD1
J gene: TRBJ2-7

CDR3 DNA: TGCAGCGTTGTACTAGCGGGGGGTGAGACCCAGTACTTC
CDR3 protein: CSVVLAGGETQYF
clone size: .
V gene: TRBV29-1
D gene: TRBD2
J gene: TRBJ2-5

CDR3 DNA: TGTGCCAGCCGCATCCGGACAGATTCCTACGAGCAGTACTTC
CDR3 protein: CASRIRTDSYEQYF
clone size: medium-sized
V gene: TRBV2
D gene: .
J gene: TRBJ2-7